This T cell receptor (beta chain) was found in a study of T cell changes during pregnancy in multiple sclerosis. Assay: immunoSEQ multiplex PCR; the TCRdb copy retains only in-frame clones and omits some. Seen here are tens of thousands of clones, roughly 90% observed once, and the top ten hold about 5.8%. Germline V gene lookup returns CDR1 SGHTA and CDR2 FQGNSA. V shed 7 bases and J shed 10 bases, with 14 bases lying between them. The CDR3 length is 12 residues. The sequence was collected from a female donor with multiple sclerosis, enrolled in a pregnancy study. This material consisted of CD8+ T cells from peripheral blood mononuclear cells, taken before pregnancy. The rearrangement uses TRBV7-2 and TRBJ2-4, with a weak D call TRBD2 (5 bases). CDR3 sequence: CASTGLVEIQYF. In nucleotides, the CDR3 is TGTGCCAGCACCGGACTCGTGGAGATTCAGTACTTC.